Included here is one T cell receptor beta chain sequence, with context. The target antigen is unknown. Using genomic DNA as the template, TCR beta VDJ and CDR3 profiling was carried out. TCRdb re-analysed the reads in MiXCR, keeping a single row per CDR3 protein. Counted here are roughly 250,000 distinct CDR3 sequences, 65% to 90% occurring once; the ten biggest clones make up around 40%. Patients picked for sequencing had shown CD8+CD57+ cell expansion detected by flow cytometry. Among the patients, none had received any therapy at the time of blood sampling. Trimming cost V 2 bases and J 3 bases, with 14 bases left between them. Germline values: CDR1 SGHRS, CDR2 YFSETQ. CDR3 length: 15 amino acids. This sample is drawn from a study of CD8+CD57+ T cells in acquired aplastic anemia. Across the whole study: Sorting CD4+ and CD8+ cells gave DNA averaging approximately 3 ug. Study-level findings and limits: Overlapping CD8+ CDR3 repertoires of patients and controls contained twenty-nine shared sequences.

The source is a human donor with aplastic anemia. The sequenced material came from sorted CD4+, CD8+, or CD8+CD57+ T cells (not recorded which) from PBMCs. The chain joins TRBV5-1 to TRBJ2-5; D ambiguous. The CDR3 here is CASSLAPDAKETQYF. The CDR3 nucleotides read TGCGCCAGCAGCTTAGCCCCCGACGCAAAAGAGACCCAGTACTTC.